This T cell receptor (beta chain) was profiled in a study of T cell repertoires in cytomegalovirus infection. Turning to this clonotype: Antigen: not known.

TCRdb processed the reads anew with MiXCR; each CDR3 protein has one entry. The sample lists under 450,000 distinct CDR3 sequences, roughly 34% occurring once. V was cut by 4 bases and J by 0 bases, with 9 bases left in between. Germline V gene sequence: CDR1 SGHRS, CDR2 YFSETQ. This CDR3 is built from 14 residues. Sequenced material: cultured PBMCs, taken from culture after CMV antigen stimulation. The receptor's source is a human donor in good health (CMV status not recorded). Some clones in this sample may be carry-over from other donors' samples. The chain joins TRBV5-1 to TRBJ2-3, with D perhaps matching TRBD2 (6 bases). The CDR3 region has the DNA TGCGCCAGCAGCGGCGGGATTAGCACAGATACGCAGTATTTT. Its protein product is CASSGGISTDTQYF.